Following are 19 T cell receptor beta chains from one sample sequenced in a study of CD8+CD57+ T cells in acquired aplastic anemia. TCR beta VDJ and CDR3 were profiled, and genomic DNA was the template. TCRdb reanalysed the reads using MiXCR and keeps one entry per CDR3 protein. The data contain about 420,000 distinct CDR3 sequences, 55% to 75% of them seen just once; the ten biggest clones take up approximately 3.9%. The specimen was sorted CD4+, CD8+, or CD8+CD57+ T cells (not recorded which) from PBMCs. All receptors come from a human donor in good health, serving as a control.

Of note for this clonotype: No conserved phenylalanine or tryptophan is present at the end of the CDR3, so a read error is the likely explanation. The DNA is left out, because the CDR3 cannot be placed on it with certainty; the CDR3 is given as TCRdb lists it. The V and J genes are TRBV9 and TRBJ1-6; the DNA was not compared with TRBD1, the D call given in the table. From its first to its last residue, the CDR3 has 11 amino acids. The V gene's germline CDR1 is SGDLS and CDR2 YYNGEE. The CDR3 spells CASSLRQGLPY.

CDR3 amino acids: CASTSNLEGTTEQYF. Written as DNA, the CDR3 is TGTGCCAGCACCTCAAATCTAGAGGGTACAACGGAACAGTACTTC. The genes are TRBV12-3 or TRBV12-4 and TRBJ2-7; tentatively, D is TRBD2 (5 bases). Between the trimmed V and J ends, which lost 7 bases and 10 bases, there was a span of 26 bases. The CDR3 spans 15 residues.

Worth noting for this clonotype: No DNA is shown, since the ends of the CDR3 on it are uncertain; the CDR3 is the one TCRdb lists. This sequence joins TRBV7-2 and TRBJ2-7. The CDR3 adds up to 14 amino acids, both ends counted. Germline CDR1 reads SGHTA; CDR2 reads FQGNSA. This chain's CDR3 is CASSLVRNEAFFGF.

This clonotype was seen only a few times. The V and J genes are TRBV20-1 and TRBJ2-7, with D perhaps matching TRBD2 (6 bases). This CDR3 is built from 12 residues. Germline V CDR1 and CDR2: DFQATT, SNEGSKA (reference sequence). V shed 3 bases and J shed 6 bases, with 12 bases lying between them. This CDR3 reads CSASGSPFEQYF. CDR3 nucleotide sequence: TGCAGTGCTAGCGGGAGTCCGTTCGAGCAGTACTTC.

This rearrangement joins TRBV20-1 to TRBJ2-1, with D perhaps matching TRBD1 or TRBD2 (5 bases each). V was cut by 7 bases and J by 3 bases, with 19 bases left in between. Germline assignment: CDR1 DFQATT and CDR2 SNEGSKA (reference sequence). This CDR3 has 15 residues. CDR3 sequence (DNA): TGCAGTGGTAAACGAAGGGACGACTACTACAATGAGCAGTTCTTC. Its translation: CSGKRRDDYYNEQFF.

This clonotype was counted many times. This chain joins TRBV19 and TRBJ1-1; TRBD1 matches 9 bases. In germline, CDR1 is LNHDA, CDR2 SQIVND (reference sequence). J was trimmed by 5 bases and V by 2 bases; bases with no gene match: 9. This CDR3 contains 16 residues. DNA of the CDR3: TGTGCCAGTAGTATACCCACGACAGGGGGTTCTACTGAAGCTTTCTTT. It translates to CASSIPTTGGSTEAFF.

This clonotype was seen many times. The chain couples TRBV6-6 to TRBJ2-1; possibly TRBD2 for D (5 bases). Germline V lookup: CDR1 MNHNY, CDR2 SVGAGI (reference sequence). V gave up 2 bases and J gave up 0 bases, with 11 bases separating them. The CDR3 totals 16 residues. The DNA of the CDR3 is TGTGCCAGCAGTTACACGGGGATGAGCTCCTACAATGAGCAGTTCTTC. It encodes CASSYTGMSSYNEQFF.

This clonotype was observed once. Written as DNA, the CDR3 is TGTGCCAGCAGGATGGGGGCAGCGGTTACAGAGTATTTT. Protein sequence: CASRMGAAVTEYF. The J gene is TRBJ2-3, the V gene TRBV7-2, with D possibly being TRBD1 (6 bases). The CDR3 is 13 residues long. The V and J ends lost 6 bases and 13 bases respectively, with 20 bases between them. Germline-derived CDR1 and CDR2 are SGHTA and FQGNSA. Full variable domain (missing parts from reference TRBV7-2 and TRBJ2-3): GAGVSQSPSNKVTEKGKDVELRCDPISGHTALYWYRQSLGQGLEFLIYFQGNSAPDKSGLPSDRFSAERTGGSVSTLTIQRTQQEDSAVYLCASRMGAAVTEYFGPGTRLTVL.

The chain links TRBV2 to TRBJ1-1; D gene unclear. The CDR3 is 11 residues long. The V gene lost 6 bases and the J gene lost 11 bases, with 13 bases spanning the gap. Germline CDR1 is SNHLY and CDR2 is FYNNEI. The CDR3: CASRTGPSAFF. DNA of the CDR3: TGTGCCAGCAGAACGGGTCCCAGCGCTTTCTTT.

J is TRBJ2-6 and V is TRBV29-1; tentative D call: TRBD1 (6 bases). V was clipped by 5 bases and J by 4 bases, with 6 bases between them. Germline assignment: CDR1 SQVTM and CDR2 ANQGSEA. This CDR3 comprises 12 residues. CDR3 residues: CSVTGGANVLTF. CDR3 bases: TGCAGCGTTACAGGGGGGGCCAACGTCCTGACTTTC.

This clonotype has ten or more counts. CDR3 sequence (DNA): TGTGCCAGCAGTTTACTACAAGGACGGACAGTGAACACTGAAGCTTTCTTT. Its protein is CASSLLQGRTVNTEAFF. V gene TRBV12-3 or TRBV12-4 combines with J gene TRBJ1-1, with D perhaps matching TRBD1 (6 bases). The V gene lost 2 bases and the J gene lost 0 bases, with 16 bases spanning the gap. The length of the CDR3 is 17 residues.

The chain combines TRBV19 with TRBJ1-5; TRBD1 might be the D (5 bases). Germline CDR1 and CDR2: LNHDA and SQIVND (reference sequence). There are 13 residues in the CDR3. The ends were cut back, 5 bases at V and 6 bases at J, with 11 bases in the middle. The CDR3 region is CASSAGGRQPQHF. DNA of the CDR3: TGTGCCAGTAGTGCCGGGGGACGTCAGCCCCAGCATTTT. Looking up the rest from reference TRBV19 and TRBJ1-5 gives the full variable domain: DGGITQSPKYLFRKEGQNVTLSCEQNLNHDAMYWYRQDPGQGLRLIYYSQIVNDFQKGDIAEGYSVSREKKESFPLTVTSAQKNPTAFYLCASSAGGRQPQHFGDGTRLSIL.

This clonotype has only one observation. The gene calls are TRBV5-6 and TRBJ2-1; D ambiguous. This CDR3 has 13 residues. The V gene's germline CDR1 is SGHDT and CDR2 YYEEEE. Trimming took 0 bases from V and 7 from J, leaving 8 bases between them. CDR3 protein: CASSLVVPNEQFF. The CDR3 coding sequence is TGTGCCAGCAGCTTGGTGGTTCCAAATGAGCAGTTCTTC.

This clonotype was seen only a few times. The chain is built from TRBV19 and TRBJ1-1, with 7 bases fitting TRBD1. This CDR3 comprises 13 residues. The J segment lost 1 base and the V segment lost 8 bases, leaving 4 bases of the junction unmatched. CDR1 LNHDA and CDR2 SQIVND come from the germline V gene (reference sequence). For the CDR3, the DNA is TGTGCCAGTCGGAGACAGGGGAACACTGAAGCTTTCTTT. As protein: CASRRQGNTEAFF.

The chain recombines TRBV7-3 with TRBJ2-1, with TRBD2 as a possible D gene (6 bases). The ends were cut back, 6 bases at V and 11 bases at J, with 23 bases in the middle. The CDR3 length is 15 residues. Per germline, CDR1 SGHTA and CDR2 FQGTGA. The CDR3 sequence: CASRHTGDSYTQQFF. CDR3 sequence (DNA): TGTGCCAGCAGGCATACGGGGGACTCATATACGCAGCAGTTCTTC.

Worth noting for this clonotype: Mismatch with germline at one junction end may stem from a read error. This chain links TRBV7-9 with TRBJ1-2; D unresolved. Germline V gene lookup returns CDR1 SEHNR and CDR2 FQNEAQ (reference sequence). This CDR3 contains 14 residues. The CDR3 DNA sequence: TGTGCCAGCAGGTCGGATTGTGCGGATTCACGCCTCCACTTC. Protein product: CASRSDCADSRLHF.

Remarks on this clonotype: Lacking the conserved final phenylalanine or tryptophan, this CDR3 likely reflects a read error. The chain uses TRBV7-2 and TRBJ2-3; D is undetermined. V was pared by 5 bases and J by 0 bases, with 6 bases between. Per the germline V gene, CDR1 is SGHTA and CDR2 is FQGNSA. The CDR3 has 13 residues. The CDR3 is CASSRSSTDTQYY. The CDR3 DNA reads TGTGCCAGCAGCCGGAGTAGCACAGATACGCAGTATTAC.

The chain uses TRBV7-2 and TRBJ2-7; D call uncertain. There are 11 residues in the CDR3. Germline CDR1 and CDR2: SGHTA and FQGNSA. Trimming took off 2 bases at V and 5 bases at J, with 4 bases between the two ends. For the CDR3, the DNA is TGTGCCAGCAGCTTAAGAAACGAGCAGTACTTC. Encoded protein: CASSLRNEQYF. Looking up the rest from reference TRBV7-2 and TRBJ2-7 gives the full variable domain: GAGVSQSPSNKVTEKGKDVELRCDPISGHTALYWYRQSLGQGLEFLIYFQGNSAPDKSGLPSDRFSAERTGGSVSTLTIQRTQQEDSAVYLCASSLRNEQYFGPGTRLTVT.

The chain couples TRBV5-4 to TRBJ1-2, with D perhaps TRBD1 (6 bases). The CDR3 covers 13 residues. Trimming took off 1 base at V and 7 bases at J, with 11 bases between the two ends. Germline V gene lookup returns CDR1 SGHNT and CDR2 YYREEE (reference sequence). Here the CDR3 reads CASSLHRVGGYTF. The CDR3 DNA is TGTGCCAGCAGCTTGCACAGGGTCGGTGGCTACACCTTC.